This TCR beta chain was sequenced during a study of T cells expressing NK-cell markers. Overall study context: All TCR beta repertoires analysed originated from sorted CD3+CD56+NKG2C+, CD3+CD56+NKG2C- and CD3+CD56-NKG2C+ T cells.

TCRdb re-called the 5' RACE reads and gives one entry per CDR3 protein, without DNA. The sample data list thousands of distinct CDR3 sequences. This CDR3 is 14 amino acids long. Germline CDR1 reads MRHNA; CDR2 reads SNTAGT. The sequence was collected from a man between 18 and 29 years old in good health. The chain employs TRBV6-4 and TRBJ2-2. The sample was blood T cells: a sorted CD56 or NKG2C T cell subset, CD4+ or CD8+ T cells, or bulk PBMC T cells (not recorded which). The CDR3 protein is CASSENLNTGELFF.